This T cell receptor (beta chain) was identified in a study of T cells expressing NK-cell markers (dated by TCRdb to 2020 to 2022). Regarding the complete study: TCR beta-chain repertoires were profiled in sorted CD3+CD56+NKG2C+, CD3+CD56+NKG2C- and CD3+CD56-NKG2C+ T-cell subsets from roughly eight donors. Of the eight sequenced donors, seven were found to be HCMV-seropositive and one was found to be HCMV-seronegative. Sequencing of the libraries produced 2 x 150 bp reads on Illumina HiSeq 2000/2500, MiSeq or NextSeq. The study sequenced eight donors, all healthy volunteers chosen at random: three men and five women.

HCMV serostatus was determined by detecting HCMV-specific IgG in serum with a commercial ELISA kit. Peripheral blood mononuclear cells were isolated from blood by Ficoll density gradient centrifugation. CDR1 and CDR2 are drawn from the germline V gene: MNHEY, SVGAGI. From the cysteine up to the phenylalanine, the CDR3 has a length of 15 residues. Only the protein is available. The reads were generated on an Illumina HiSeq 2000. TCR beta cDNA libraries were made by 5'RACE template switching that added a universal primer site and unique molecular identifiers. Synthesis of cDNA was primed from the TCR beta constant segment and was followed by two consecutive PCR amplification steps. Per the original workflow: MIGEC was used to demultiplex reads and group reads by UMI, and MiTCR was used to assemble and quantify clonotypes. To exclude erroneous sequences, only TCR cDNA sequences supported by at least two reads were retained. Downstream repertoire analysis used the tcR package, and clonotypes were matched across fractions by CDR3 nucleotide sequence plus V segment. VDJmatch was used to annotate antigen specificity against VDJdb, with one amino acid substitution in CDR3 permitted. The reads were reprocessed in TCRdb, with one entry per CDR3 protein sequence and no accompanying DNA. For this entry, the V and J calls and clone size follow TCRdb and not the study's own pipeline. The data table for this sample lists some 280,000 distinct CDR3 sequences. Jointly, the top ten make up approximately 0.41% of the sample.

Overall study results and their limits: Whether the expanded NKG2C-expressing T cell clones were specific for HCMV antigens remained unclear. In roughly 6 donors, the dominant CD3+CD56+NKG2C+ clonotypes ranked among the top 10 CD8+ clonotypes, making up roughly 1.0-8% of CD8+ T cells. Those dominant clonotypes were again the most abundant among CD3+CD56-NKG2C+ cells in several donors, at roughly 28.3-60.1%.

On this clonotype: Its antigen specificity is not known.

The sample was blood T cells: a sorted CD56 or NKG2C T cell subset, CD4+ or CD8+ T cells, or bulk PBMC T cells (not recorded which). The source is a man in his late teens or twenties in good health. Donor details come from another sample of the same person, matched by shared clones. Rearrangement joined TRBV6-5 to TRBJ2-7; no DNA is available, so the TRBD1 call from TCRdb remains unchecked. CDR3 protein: CASSYRGDGSYEQYF.